Sequencing of this T cell receptor beta chain was carried out in a study of read filtering for tumor transcriptome and immune sequencing. Regarding the study as a whole: Single-read clonotypes: about 81.9% of IR-seq clonotypes (around 3.6% of reads), roughly 73% of RNA-seq clonotypes (under 50% of reads).

Germline assignment: CDR1 MDHEN and CDR2 SYDVKM. The V end lost 1 base, the J end lost 7 bases, and 13 bases lay between the germline ends. This CDR3 contains 15 residues. This clonotype came up many times. Its antigen is not identified. Molecular barcoded adaptors covering alpha/delta and beta/gamma chains were used on 400 ng RNA. TCRdb redid the calling of the reads with MiXCR, one entry per CDR3 protein. The sample yields fewer than 75,000 distinct CDR3 sequences, less than 25% seen once. The specimen sequenced was a population of CD138-negative cells sorted from bone marrow. The V and J genes are TRBV28 and TRBJ1-4, with D unclear. The source of this sequence is a donor aged 40 or over with multiple myeloma. The CDR3 DNA follows: TGTGCCAGCAGTTTATCGGGAGCCGCTGGTGAAAAACTGTTTTTT. As protein: CASSLSGAAGEKLFF.